Following are 30 T cell receptor beta chains from one sample sequenced in a study of T-cell reconstitution after alpha-beta-depleted transplantation in children. Researchers prepared the TCRbeta library using unique molecular identifiers, the study reports. Via MiXCR, TCRdb re-called the PCR reads, giving one row per CDR3 protein. The sample has some 130,000 distinct CDR3 sequences; around 9.8% are singletons. The sample consisted of PBMCs, mostly from graft donor cells, taken 180 days after TCRalphabeta/CD19-depleted stem cell transplant. The receptors originated from a girl under three years old who had a stem cell transplant for combined immunodeficiency, so the T cells may come from the graft donor.

As for this clonotype: This may arise from a read error, as a much more abundant clone is one base away. The chain is built from TRBV12-3 or TRBV12-4 and TRBJ2-2, with D possibly TRBD1 on 6 matching bases. The CDR3 covers 14 residues. Between the trimmed V and J ends, which lost 7 bases and 1 base, there was a span of 10 bases. In DNA, the CDR3 is TGTGCCAGCACTCCGGACAGGAACACCGGGGAGCTGTTTTTT. Protein sequence: CASTPDRNTGELFF.

This clonotype was counted between two and nine times. The chain recombines TRBV7-3 with TRBJ1-1; D gene unclear. V was pared by 5 bases and J by 6 bases, with 13 bases between. The CDR3 loop spans 13 amino acids. Germline V gene data show CDR1 as SGHTA and CDR2 as FQGTGA. The CDR3: CASSLTSTAEAFF. The CDR3 nucleotides read TGTGCCAGCAGCCTGACAAGTACGGCTGAAGCTTTCTTT.

The rearrangement links TRBV5-7 to TRBJ1-5; TRBD1 matches 10 bases. TRBV5-7 is an open reading frame whose function is uncertain. V shed 9 bases, J shed 6 bases, and the junction held 18 bases outside the gene matches. This CDR3 region has 17 residues. Here the CDR3 DNA reads TGTGCCATGAGCTTACATGGACAGGGGGGCTCCCCTCAGCCCCAGCATTTT. Translated: CAMSLHGQGGSPQPQHF.

The table lists this clonotype with a few counts. This chain connects TRBV6-2 or TRBV6-3 to TRBJ2-5; TRBD2 matches at 7 bases. V was clipped by 6 bases and J by 14 bases; unmatched bases: 9. Germline CDR1 and CDR2: MNHEY and SVGEGT. This CDR3 contains 11 residues. CDR3 in DNA: TGTGCCAGCAGCCACCTCGGGAGGATTTACTTC. As protein: CASSHLGRIYF.

This clonotype was picked up a small number of times. The CDR3 loop is CASTDRGPPSYEQYF. The CDR3 nucleotides are TGTGCCAGCACCGACCGAGGCCCGCCCTCATACGAGCAGTACTTC. The gene calls are TRBV6-2 or TRBV6-3 and TRBJ2-7, with D unresolved. Germline V gene sequence: CDR1 MNHEY, CDR2 SVGEGT. CDR3 length: 15 amino acids. V was clipped by 7 bases and J by 4 bases, with 20 bases between them.

This clonotype was seen only once. This sequence joins TRBV9 and TRBJ2-5, with TRBD2 matching 7 bases. Trimming removed 4 bases from V and 2 bases from J; junction bases left unmatched: 11. This CDR3 spans 16 amino acids. Germline V gives CDR1 SGDLS, CDR2 YYNGEE. The CDR3 here is CASSPCGPGGQETQYF. The CDR3 DNA follows: TGTGCCAGCAGCCCTTGTGGACCCGGGGGGCAAGAGACCCAGTACTTC.

This sequence joins TRBV5-5 and TRBJ1-5; D remains ambiguous. V lost 2 bases to trimming and J lost 7 bases, with 13 bases between them. There are 14 residues in the CDR3. The germline V gene has CDR1 SGHKS and CDR2 YYEKEE (reference sequence). The CDR3 sequence: CASSLYGLSQPQHF. CDR3 nucleotides: TGTGCCAGCAGCTTATACGGCCTATCCCAGCCCCAGCATTTT.

The chain couples TRBV5-1 to TRBJ2-2, with 7 bases aligning to TRBD1. V lost 3 bases and J lost 6; bases outside the gene matches: 5. Germline loops: CDR1 SGHRS, CDR2 YFSETQ. CDR3 length equals 14 residues. The CDR3 region has the DNA TGCGCCAGCAGCTCCCGACAGGGCTCCGGGGAGCTGTTTTTT. Its translation is CASSSRQGSGELFF.

The rearrangement uses TRBV6-5 and TRBJ2-5, with D possibly being TRBD1 or TRBD2 (5 bases each). Germline V gene data show CDR1 as MNHEY and CDR2 as SVGAGI. Between the trimmed V and J ends, which lost 0 bases and 4 bases, there was a span of 18 bases. CDR3 length: 17 amino acids. This chain's CDR3 is CASSYSRGPGSPETQYF. CDR3 bases: TGTGCCAGCAGTTACTCTCGCGGGCCAGGGTCCCCAGAGACCCAGTACTTC.

In this sample, this clonotype turned up a few times. The chain recombines TRBV6-5 with TRBJ2-3, with TRBD2 matching 10 bases. Germline-derived CDR1 and CDR2 are MNHEY and SVGAGI. V trimming: 4 bases; J trimming: 4 bases; junction bases outside the gene matches: 8. The CDR3 is 16 amino acids. The CDR3 is CASSSLGLAAPDTQYF. Written as DNA, the CDR3 is TGTGCCAGCAGTTCTCTCGGACTAGCGGCTCCAGATACGCAGTATTTT.

This clonotype was observed a few times. This chain uses TRBV29-1 with TRBJ2-2, with 13 bases fitting TRBD2. V dropped 7 bases and J dropped 2; count of bases not matched to a gene: 1. The CDR3 runs to 14 residues. Germline loops: CDR1 SQVTM, CDR2 ANQGSEA. CDR3 coding DNA: TGCAGCGGGACTAGCGGGGGAAACACCGGGGAGCTGTTTTTT. This gives the protein CSGTSGGNTGELFF.

This clonotype turned up a few times. J is TRBJ2-5 and V is TRBV12-3 or TRBV12-4; 11 nucleotides align to TRBD2. CDR3 length equals 15 residues. J lost 5 bases, V lost 4 bases, and 6 bases had no gene match. In nucleotides, the CDR3 is TGTGCCAGCAGTTCTAGCGGGGGGTACTTGGAGACCCAGTACTTC. Translated: CASSSSGGYLETQYF.

About this clonotype itself: The DNA is omitted, as the CDR3 cannot be located on it reliably, and the CDR3 follows TCRdb's listing. The rearrangement uses TRBV18 and TRBJ2-1; the DNA was not used to check the table's D call, TRBD2. With termini counted, the CDR3 has 16 amino acids. In germline, CDR1 is KGHSH, CDR2 LQKENI. The CDR3 here is CASSSGRDSAYNEQFF.

There are a few counts of this clonotype. This chain connects TRBV16 to TRBJ2-7; 8 bases fit TRBD2. V lost 0 bases to trimming and J lost 4 bases; unmatched junction nucleotides: 20. CDR1 and CDR2 (germline): KGHSY, FQNENV. This CDR3 contains 20 residues. CDR3 sequence (DNA): TGTGCCAGCAGCCAATCGGCCCGTATAGCGGGATGGGGGTCGGGATACGAGCAGTACTTC. Translated, it gives CASSQSARIAGWGSGYEQYF.

This clonotype was detected ten times or more. The chain uses TRBV12-3 or TRBV12-4 and TRBJ2-1; maybe TRBD2 (5 bases). V was cut by 3 bases and J by 1 base, with 10 bases left in between. This CDR3 contains 15 residues. In DNA, the CDR3 is TGTGCCAGCAGTTTGACCGGGGTTTCCTACAATGAGCAGTTCTTC. This gives the protein CASSLTGVSYNEQFF.

This clonotype has only a few counts. The chain recombines TRBV29-1 with TRBJ2-3, with D unresolved. Per the germline V gene, CDR1 is SQVTM and CDR2 is ANQGSEA. The CDR3 consists of 13 residues. Trimming stripped 4 bases from V and 4 bases from J, with 12 bases between. The CDR3: CSVGLVGADTQYF. The CDR3 DNA reads as TGCAGCGTTGGCTTAGTTGGGGCAGATACGCAGTATTTT.

In this sample, this clonotype turned up many times. This chain joins TRBV20-1 and TRBJ1-5; 7 nucleotides match TRBD1. The CDR3 spans 14 residues. In germline, CDR1 is DFQATT, CDR2 SNEGSKA (reference sequence). Trimming took 0 bases from V and 5 from J; bases not matched to a gene: 4. The CDR3 is CSAREIRGDQPQHF. CDR3 sequence (DNA): TGCAGTGCTAGAGAGATCAGGGGGGATCAGCCCCAGCATTTT.

The chain links TRBV18 to TRBJ2-3; 9 nucleotides agree with TRBD1. Germline trimming cut 6 bases from V and 3 bases from J; bases unmatched to any gene: 7. The CDR3 is made up of 15 amino acids. Germline V lookup: CDR1 KGHSH, CDR2 LQKENI. The CDR3, as DNA: TGTGCCAGCTCGAAACAGGGGGCTGGGACAGATACGCAGTATTTT. Protein: CASSKQGAGTDTQYF.

This clonotype was counted a few times. J is TRBJ1-3 and V is TRBV10-2, with 8 bases fitting TRBD1. Germline trimming cut 3 bases from V and 1 base from J; bases unmatched to any gene: 11. CDR1 and CDR2 (germline): WSHSY, SAAADI. This CDR3 contains 18 residues. The chain's CDR3 is CASSDPRTGSGSGNTIYF. CDR3 bases: TGCGCCAGCAGTGACCCAAGGACAGGGTCGGGTTCTGGAAACACCATATATTTT.

The chain couples TRBV12-3 or TRBV12-4 to TRBJ2-2; 11 nucleotides line up with TRBD2. Trimming at V came to 6 bases and at J to 4 bases, leaving 10 bases not matched to a gene. The CDR3 extends over 17 amino acids. The chain's CDR3 is CASRNRLAGQLTGELFF. The CDR3 DNA reads TGTGCCAGCAGGAATAGACTAGCGGGACAACTCACCGGGGAGCTGTTTTTT.

This clonotype was picked up a small number of times. The chain couples TRBV14 to TRBJ2-1; 7 bases line up with TRBD2. With V trimmed by 3 bases and J by 1 base, 9 bases remained unmatched. The CDR3 is 17 amino acids. Germline V CDR1 and CDR2: SGHDN, FVKESK. DNA for the CDR3: TGTGCCAGCAGCCATCCCTACGGCGGGGGATCCTACAATGAGCAGTTCTTC. Translated, it gives CASSHPYGGGSYNEQFF. Looking up the rest from reference TRBV14 and TRBJ2-1 gives the full variable domain: EAGVTQFPSHSVIEKGQTVTLRCDPISGHDNLYWYRRVMGKEIKFLLHFVKESKQDESGMPNNRFLAERTGGTYSTLKVQPAELEDSGVYFCASSHPYGGGSYNEQFFGPGTRLTVL.

V gene TRBV28 combines with J gene TRBJ2-7, with 7 bases that match TRBD1. CDR1 MDHEN and CDR2 SYDVKM come from the germline V gene. The CDR3 length is 14 residues. V gave up 5 bases and J gave up 4 bases; unmatched junction bases: 8. The CDR3 region is CASSGTGTAYEQYF. As DNA, the CDR3 is TGTGCCAGCAGTGGTACCGGGACAGCTTACGAGCAGTACTTC.

The rearrangement joins TRBV20-1 to TRBJ2-4, with unresolved D. Trimming took off 3 bases at V and 0 bases at J, with 3 bases between the two ends. The CDR3 runs to 12 residues. In germline, CDR1 is DFQATT, CDR2 SNEGSKA (reference sequence). The CDR3: CSASIAKNIQYF. The CDR3 nucleotides read TGCAGTGCTAGCATAGCCAAAAACATTCAGTACTTC.

This clonotype was seen many times. The CDR3 region is CSASSPEDEQFF. CDR3 nucleotides: TGCAGTGCTAGTAGCCCGGAGGATGAGCAGTTCTTC. The rearrangement joins TRBV20-1 to TRBJ2-1; tentatively, D is TRBD2 (5 bases). V was clipped by 3 bases and J by 8 bases, with 11 bases between them. Germline V lookup: CDR1 DFQATT, CDR2 SNEGSKA (reference sequence). This CDR3 is 12 amino acids long.

This clonotype was observed a few times. The chain is built from TRBV6-5 and TRBJ2-7, with 10 bases that match TRBD2. The germline V gene encodes CDR1 MNHEY and CDR2 SVGAGI. Trimming cost V 4 bases and J 1 base; bases outside gene matches: 7. This CDR3 has 16 amino acids. CDR3 bases: TGTGCCAGCAGTTCCATGGGACTAGCGCATTCCTACGAGCAGTACTTC. It translates to CASSSMGLAHSYEQYF.

This clonotype was counted only a few times. The chain carries TRBV20-1 and TRBJ2-5; D unclear. The CDR3 consists of 11 residues. Germline values: CDR1 DFQATT, CDR2 SNEGSKA (reference sequence). The V gene lost 4 bases and the J gene lost 1 base, with 4 bases spanning the gap. CDR3 sequence: CSAKVQETQYF. For the CDR3, the DNA is TGCAGTGCTAAGGTCCAAGAGACCCAGTACTTC.

As regards this clonotype: Relative to the germline gene, one junction end is altered; a read error may explain this. This chain uses TRBV6-1 with TRBJ1-5; D possibly corresponds to TRBD1 (6 bases). From germline, CDR1 is MNHNS and CDR2 SASEGT. The CDR3 covers 14 residues. The CDR3 loop is CASSQQGRNQHQHF. For the CDR3, the DNA is TGTGCCAGCAGTCAACAGGGAAGGAATCAGCACCAGCATTTT.

This clonotype was seen more than once but under ten times. V and J are TRBV20-1 and TRBJ2-5, with 14 bases identical to TRBD2. V lost 0 bases and J lost 4; bases outside the gene matches: 7. Germline CDR1 is DFQATT and CDR2 is SNEGSKA (reference sequence). The CDR3 loop spans 17 amino acids. Here the CDR3 reads CSARDPGLAGEGETQYF. The CDR3 DNA reads TGCAGTGCTAGAGATCCGGGACTAGCGGGAGAAGGAGAGACCCAGTACTTC.

This clonotype was seen only once. The chain uses TRBV30 and TRBJ2-7; D unresolved. Between the trimmed V and J ends, which lost 0 bases and 6 bases, there was a span of 21 bases. Germline lookup yields CDR1 GTSNPN and CDR2 SVGIG (reference sequence). This CDR3 comprises 16 residues. The CDR3 sequence: CAWSVRRVGLGGEQYF. Written as DNA, the CDR3 is TGTGCCTGGAGTGTTAGAAGAGTCGGCTTGGGTGGCGAGCAGTACTTC.

The chain joins TRBV29-1 to TRBJ2-2, with 8 bases that match TRBD2. CDR1 SQVTM and CDR2 ANQGSEA come from the germline V gene. The CDR3 length is 13 residues. The CDR3 DNA reads TGCGGCGCGGGAGGCCCGGGCACCGGGGAGCTGTTTTTT. Protein: CGAGGPGTGELFF.